This T cell receptor beta chain is from a study of blood T cell repertoires in COVID-19 (TCRdb year 2020). The study in broad terms: The collaborator samples originated in the United States, Italy and Spain and spanned the acute and convalescent phases of COVID-19. The prospective study material was composed of cDNA or gDNA derived from T cells, B-cell-depleted T cells, or PBMCs. HLA class I and class II types, where available, came from metadata supplied by the sample provider rather than from assay-based typing. Deeply sampled blood TCRbeta repertoires from subjects exposed to, actively infected with, or recovered from COVID-19 were included in the dataset. Nearly every sample came with metadata listing a de-identified subject ID, COVID-19 status, age in years and sex. The samples were drawn from two sources: the first 160 participants of the ongoing ImmuneRACE study, and fewer than 1,500 subjects contributed by 6 global collaborators. The repertoires were made available in a free public database intended to serve as a resource for research on the immune response to SARS-CoV-2.

TCRbeta CDR3 regions were amplified from genomic DNA by means of the immunoSEQ Assay, a bias-controlled multiplex PCR. The published analysis was carried out like this. Within the assay, amplification of reference gene primers was used to estimate how many nucleated cells each sample contained. To quantify the absolute abundance of each unique TCRbeta CDR3 rearrangement, sequence reads were collapsed and filtered. For each sample, productive Simpson clonality was calculated as the square root of Simpson's diversity index over productive rearrangements. As stored in TCRdb, this immuneACCESS dataset retains in-frame rearrangements with V and J assigned. A fraction of the clones does not appear; measured against another copy, unresolved V genes explain less than half of the discrepancy, and the remainder lacks a known reason. Clone size and the V and J calls come from that table; the DNA yielded D and trimming. For this sample the table gives approximately 170,000 clones, of which approximately 79% were detected only once. Clones ranked in the top ten supply 3% of the sample.

Collaborating institutions collected whole blood in K2EDTA tubes following their own protocols. Collaborator samples were shipped for TCRbeta analysis as frozen whole blood, isolated PBMCs, or DNA extracted from either sample type. On this clone itself: This receptor's antigen is unknown. Per-nucleotide qualities are absent, and no much larger clonotype sits a single base away.

Trimming takes 0 bases off V and 0 bases off J; junction bases not matched to a gene: 2. The CDR3 sequence holds 16 residues, the cysteine and phenylalanine included. Only the CDR3 region is kept as DNA, spanning 48 bases read in frame from base 1. As encoded in the germline V gene, CDR1 is MNHNS while CDR2 is SASEGT. Summary of the overall study and its limitations: How much clinical and demographic metadata was included differed by source and by participant, and the metadata was provided uncurated.

The chain joins TRBV6-1 to TRBJ1-5, with TRBD1 matching 7 junction bases. The specimen sequenced was peripheral blood. This receptor was obtained from a woman aged 80 or over with acute or convalescent COVID-19. The CDR3 region reads CASSEAGTVSNQPQHF. The sequenced DNA: TGTGCCAGCAGTGAAGCAGGGACAGTTAGCAATCAGCCCCAGCATTTT.